The sequence of this T cell receptor (beta chain) was determined in a study of response to subunit inactivated influenza vaccine. Whole-study findings and limits: New T cells are recruited in small numbers by each seasonal influenza vaccination, according to the authors' suggestion.

The sample holds a few counts of this clonotype. Its target is not known. Using its own MiXCR run on the RT-PCR reads, TCRdb lists one record per CDR3 protein. The sample has hundreds of thousands of distinct CDR3 sequences, roughly 14% seen once. V gave up 5 bases and J gave up 1 base; unmatched junction bases: 4. The germline V gene encodes CDR1 SGHVS and CDR2 FQNEAQ. The CDR3 extends over 14 amino acids. The sequence was collected from a man aged 50 to 59 who received an inactivated influenza vaccine. Material: PBMCs from blood, obtained 11 to 12 days after vaccination. The rearrangement joins TRBV7-8 to TRBJ2-5; TRBD2 matches 7 bases. The chain's CDR3 is CASSLGLVQETQYF. The CDR3 region has the DNA TGTGCCAGCAGCCTCGGACTAGTCCAAGAGACCCAGTACTTC.